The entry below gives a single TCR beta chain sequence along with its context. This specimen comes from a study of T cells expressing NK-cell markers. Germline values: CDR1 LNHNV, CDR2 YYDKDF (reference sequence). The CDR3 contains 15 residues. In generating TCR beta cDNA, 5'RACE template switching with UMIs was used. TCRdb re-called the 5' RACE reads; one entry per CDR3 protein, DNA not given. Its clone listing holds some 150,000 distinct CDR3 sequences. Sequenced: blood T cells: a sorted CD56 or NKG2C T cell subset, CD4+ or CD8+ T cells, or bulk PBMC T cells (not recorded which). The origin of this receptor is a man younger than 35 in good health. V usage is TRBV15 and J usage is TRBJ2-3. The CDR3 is CATSQLPVSTDTQYF.